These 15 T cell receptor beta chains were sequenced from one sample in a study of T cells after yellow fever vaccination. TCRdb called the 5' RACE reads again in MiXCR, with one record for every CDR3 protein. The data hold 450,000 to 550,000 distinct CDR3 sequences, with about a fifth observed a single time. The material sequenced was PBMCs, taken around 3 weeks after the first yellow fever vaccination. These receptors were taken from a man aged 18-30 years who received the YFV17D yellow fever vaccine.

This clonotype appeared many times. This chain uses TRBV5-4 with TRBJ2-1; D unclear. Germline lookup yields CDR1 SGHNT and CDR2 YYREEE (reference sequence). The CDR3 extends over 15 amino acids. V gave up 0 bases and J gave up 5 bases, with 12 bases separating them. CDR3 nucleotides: TGTGCCAGCAGCTTGGTGGGCCACGTTAACAATGAGCAGTTCTTC. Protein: CASSLVGHVNNEQFF.

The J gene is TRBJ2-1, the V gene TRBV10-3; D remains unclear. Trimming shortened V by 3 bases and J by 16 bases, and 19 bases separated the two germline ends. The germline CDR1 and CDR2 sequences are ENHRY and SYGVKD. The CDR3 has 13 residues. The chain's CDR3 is CAISEGKLVGLFF. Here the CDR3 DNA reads TGTGCCATCAGTGAAGGGAAGTTGGTAGGGCTTTTCTTC.

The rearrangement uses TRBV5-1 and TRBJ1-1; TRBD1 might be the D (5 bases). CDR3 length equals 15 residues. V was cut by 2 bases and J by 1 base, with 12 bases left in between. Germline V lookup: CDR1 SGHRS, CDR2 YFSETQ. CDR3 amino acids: CASSFEWGGNTEAFF. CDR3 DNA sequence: TGCGCCAGCAGCTTTGAATGGGGGGGGAACACTGAAGCTTTCTTT.

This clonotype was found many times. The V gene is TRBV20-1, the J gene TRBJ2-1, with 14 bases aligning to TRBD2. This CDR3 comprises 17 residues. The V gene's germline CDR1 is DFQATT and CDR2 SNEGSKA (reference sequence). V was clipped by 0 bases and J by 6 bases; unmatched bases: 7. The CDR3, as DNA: TGCAGTGCTAGAGATAGGGGACTAGCGGGGGCCCCCAATGAGCAGTTCTTC. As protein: CSARDRGLAGAPNEQFF.

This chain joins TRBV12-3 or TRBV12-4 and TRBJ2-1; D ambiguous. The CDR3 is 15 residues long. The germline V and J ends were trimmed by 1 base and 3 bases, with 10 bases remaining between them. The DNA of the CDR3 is TGTGCCAGCAGTTTAGAGCCACACAACTACAATGAGCAGTTCTTC. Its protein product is CASSLEPHNYNEQFF.

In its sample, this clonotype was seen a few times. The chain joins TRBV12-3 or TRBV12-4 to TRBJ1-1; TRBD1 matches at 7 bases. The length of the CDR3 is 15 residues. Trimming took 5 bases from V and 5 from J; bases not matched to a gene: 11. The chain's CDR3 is CASSVTGTGKTEAFF. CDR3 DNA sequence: TGTGCCAGCAGTGTGACAGGGACTGGGAAAACTGAAGCTTTCTTT.

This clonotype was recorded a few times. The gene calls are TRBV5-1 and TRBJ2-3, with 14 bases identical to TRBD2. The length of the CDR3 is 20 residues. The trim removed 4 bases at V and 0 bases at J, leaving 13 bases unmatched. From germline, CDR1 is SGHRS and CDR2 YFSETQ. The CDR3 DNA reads TGCGCCAGCAGCCCGGCCCCCGTGACTAGCGGGGGGGTAAGCACAGATACGCAGTATTTT. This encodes CASSPAPVTSGGVSTDTQYF. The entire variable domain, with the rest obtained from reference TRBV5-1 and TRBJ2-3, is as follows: KAGVTQTPRYLIKTRGQQVTLSCSPISGHRSVSWYQQTPGQGLQFLFEYFSETQRNKGNFPGRFSGRQFSNSRSEMNVSTLELGDSALYLCASSPAPVTSGGVSTDTQYFGPGTRLTVL.

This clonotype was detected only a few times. The CDR3, as DNA: TGCGCCAGCAGCTTTGTCGGGACAGCGAACACTGAAGCTTTCTTT. This encodes CASSFVGTANTEAFF. V is TRBV5-1 and J is TRBJ1-1; 7 nucleotides match TRBD1. Germline V lookup: CDR1 SGHRS, CDR2 YFSETQ. Trimming cost V 2 bases and J 1 base; bases outside gene matches: 5. CDR3 length: 15 residues.

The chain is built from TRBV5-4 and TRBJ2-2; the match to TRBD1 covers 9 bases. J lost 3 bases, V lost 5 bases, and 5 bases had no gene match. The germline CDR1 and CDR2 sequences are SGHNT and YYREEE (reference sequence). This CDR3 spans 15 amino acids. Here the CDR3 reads CASSWTGDDTGELFF. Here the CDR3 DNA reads TGTGCCAGCAGTTGGACAGGGGATGACACCGGGGAGCTGTTTTTT.

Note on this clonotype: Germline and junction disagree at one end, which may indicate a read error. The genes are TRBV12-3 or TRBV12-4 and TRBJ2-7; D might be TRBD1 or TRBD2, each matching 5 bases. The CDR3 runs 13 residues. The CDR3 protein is CASSLAGTWEQYF. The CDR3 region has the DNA TGTGCCAGCAGTCTAGCAGGGACCTGGGAGCAGTACTTC.

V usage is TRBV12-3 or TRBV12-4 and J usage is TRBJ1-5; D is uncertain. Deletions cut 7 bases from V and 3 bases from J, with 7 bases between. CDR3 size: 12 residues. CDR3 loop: CASTGLNQPQHF. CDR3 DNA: TGTGCCAGCACCGGACTCAATCAGCCCCAGCATTTT.

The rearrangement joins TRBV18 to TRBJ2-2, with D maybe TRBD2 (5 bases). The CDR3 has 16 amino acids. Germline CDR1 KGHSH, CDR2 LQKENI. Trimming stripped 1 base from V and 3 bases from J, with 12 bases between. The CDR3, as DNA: TGTGCCAGCTCACCACTGACACCGAGGGACACCGGGGAGCTGTTTTTT. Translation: CASSPLTPRDTGELFF.

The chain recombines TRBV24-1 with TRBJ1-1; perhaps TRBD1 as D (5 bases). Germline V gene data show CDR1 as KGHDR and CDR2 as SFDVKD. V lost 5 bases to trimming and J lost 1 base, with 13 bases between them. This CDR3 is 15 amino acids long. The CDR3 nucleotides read TGTGCCACCAGTGTTCCAGGGTCTCCGAACACTGAAGCTTTCTTT. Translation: CATSVPGSPNTEAFF.

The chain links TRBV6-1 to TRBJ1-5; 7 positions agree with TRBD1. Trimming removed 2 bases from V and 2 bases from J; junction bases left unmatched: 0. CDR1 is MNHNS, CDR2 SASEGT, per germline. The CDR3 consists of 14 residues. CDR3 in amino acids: CASSEQGGNQPQHF. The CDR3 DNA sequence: TGTGCCAGCAGTGAACAGGGGGGCAATCAGCCCCAGCATTTT.

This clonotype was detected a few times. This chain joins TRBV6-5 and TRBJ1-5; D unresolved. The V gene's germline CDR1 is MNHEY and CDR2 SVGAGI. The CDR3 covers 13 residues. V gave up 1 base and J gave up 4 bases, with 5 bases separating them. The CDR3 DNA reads TGTGCCAGCAGTTACTGGGAGAATCAGCCCCAGCATTTT. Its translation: CASSYWENQPQHF.